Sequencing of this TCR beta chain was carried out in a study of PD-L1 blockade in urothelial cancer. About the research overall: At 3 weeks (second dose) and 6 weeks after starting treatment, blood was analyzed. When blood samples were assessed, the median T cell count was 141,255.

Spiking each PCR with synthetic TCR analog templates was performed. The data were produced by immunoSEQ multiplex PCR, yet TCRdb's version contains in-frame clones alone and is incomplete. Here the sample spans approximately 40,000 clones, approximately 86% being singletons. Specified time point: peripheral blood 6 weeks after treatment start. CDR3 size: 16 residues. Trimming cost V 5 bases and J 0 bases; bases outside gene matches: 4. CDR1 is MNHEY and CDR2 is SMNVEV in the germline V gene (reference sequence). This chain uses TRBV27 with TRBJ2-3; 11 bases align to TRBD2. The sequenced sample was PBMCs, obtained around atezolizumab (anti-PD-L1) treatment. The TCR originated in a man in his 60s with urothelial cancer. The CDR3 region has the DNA TGTGCCAGCAGTCTAACTAGCGGGGGAAGCACAGATACGCAGTATTTT. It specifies CASSLTSGGSTDTQYF.